The clone carrying this TCR beta chain was observed at least ten times. This specimen comes from a study of kidney transplant recipient with SARS-CoV-2 infection. TCRdb re-called the reads through MiXCR, storing one row per CDR3 protein. The sample yields under 300,000 distinct CDR3 sequences, around 28% seen once. The ends were cut back, 6 bases at V and 4 bases at J, with 22 bases in the middle. The CDR3 runs to 16 residues. The chain couples TRBV5-3 to TRBJ1-2; D is unresolved. TRBV5-3 is given ORF status, its function remaining uncertain. The sequences come from a blood sample, collected at baseline and on day 111 from a kidney transplant recipient. This receptor was identified in a male patient between 25 and 39 years old who had COVID-19 and was a kidney transplant recipient. Some T cells could come from the graft donor. CDR3 sequence (DNA): TGTGCCAGAATAGATCGAGTGGTGAGAAAGACCTATGGCTACACCTTC. This translates into CARIDRVVRKTYGYTF.